Shown below are 9 T cell receptor beta chains from a single sample sequenced in a study of response to subunit inactivated influenza vaccine. A single record per CDR3 protein comes from TCRdb applying MiXCR to the RT-PCR reads. The table shows approximately 290,000 distinct CDR3 sequences, with approximately 20% occurring only once. The source was PBMCs from blood, collected 21 months after vaccination. Receptor source: a man aged 50 to 69 who received an inactivated influenza vaccine.

This clonotype was observed a handful of times. The chain couples TRBV11-1 to TRBJ2-3; 10 nucleotides agree with TRBD2. This CDR3 is built from 19 residues. The J segment lost 2 bases and the V segment lost 7 bases, leaving 18 bases of the junction unmatched. CDR1 is SGHAT, CDR2 FQDESV, per germline (reference sequence). The CDR3 reads CASTPHRLAGAGDTDTQYF. CDR3 nucleotides: TGTGCCAGCACCCCCCATCGGCTAGCGGGAGCGGGTGACACAGATACGCAGTATTTT.

The chain uses TRBV25-1 and TRBJ1-6; a possible D gene is TRBD1 (5 bases). Germline CDR1 and CDR2: MGHDK and SYGVNS. This CDR3 is built from 13 residues. The V and J ends lost 6 bases and 5 bases respectively, with 8 bases between them. The CDR3 loop is CASRGPDNSPLHF. The CDR3 DNA follows: TGTGCCAGCAGGGGGCCGGATAATTCACCCCTCCACTTT.

This clonotype was observed at least ten times. The CDR3 spells CSVEDPRGEGYTF. The CDR3, as DNA: TGCAGCGTTGAAGATCCCAGGGGGGAGGGCTACACCTTC. The J gene is TRBJ1-2, the V gene TRBV29-1; 7 bases agree with TRBD1. With V trimmed by 0 bases and J by 8 bases, 6 bases remained unmatched. This CDR3 has 13 amino acids. Germline CDR1 SQVTM, CDR2 ANQGSEA.

This clonotype was picked up many times. The chain combines TRBV18 with TRBJ2-1; 14 positions agree with TRBD2. Germline CDR1 and CDR2: KGHSH and LQKENI. The CDR3 spans 18 residues. V gave up 1 base and J gave up 4 bases; unmatched junction bases: 6. CDR3 DNA sequence: TGTGCCAGCTCACCACGCGGGACTAGCGGGAGTAGTTACAATGAGCAGTTCTTC. Protein sequence: CASSPRGTSGSSYNEQFF. Together with reference TRBV18 and TRBJ2-1, the CDR3 gives the full variable domain: NAGVMQNPRHLVRRRGQEARLRCSPMKGHSHVYWYRQLPEEGLKFMVYLQKENIIDESGMPKERFSAEFPKEGPSILRIQQVVRGDSAAYFCASSPRGTSGSSYNEQFFGPGTRLTVL.

The sample holds many counts of this clonotype. CDR3 sequence (DNA): TGTGCCACCAGCATTGGCCTCGGACAGGGATACCAGCCCCAGCATTTT. It is translated as CATSIGLGQGYQPQHF. The V gene is TRBV15, the J gene TRBJ1-5; 8 nucleotides line up with TRBD1. CDR3 length: 16 amino acids. V was pared by 4 bases and J by 7 bases, with 12 bases of the junction left unmatched. Germline lookup yields CDR1 LNHNV and CDR2 YYDKDF (reference sequence).

Only a few counts were recorded for this clonotype. The gene calls are TRBV5-1 and TRBJ2-1; weak D call: TRBD1 (5 bases). Germline V gives CDR1 SGHRS, CDR2 YFSETQ. This CDR3 has 13 amino acids. Trimming took 0 bases from V and 9 from J, leaving 10 bases between them. The chain's CDR3 is CASSLAGAGEQFF. CDR3 nucleotide sequence: TGCGCCAGCAGCTTGGCTGGGGCAGGTGAGCAGTTCTTC.

The gene calls are TRBV7-8 and TRBJ1-4, with a weak D call TRBD1 (6 bases). The V gene's germline CDR1 is SGHVS and CDR2 FQNEAQ. V lost 3 bases, J lost 0 bases, and 11 bases lay in between. The CDR3 has 16 residues. This CDR3 reads CASSLGRGPTNEKLFF. CDR3 nucleotide sequence: TGTGCCAGCAGCTTGGGCAGGGGACCAACTAATGAAAAACTGTTTTTT.

This clonotype was seen only a few times. The gene calls are TRBV20-1 and TRBJ1-1, with TRBD1 as a possible D gene (6 bases). This CDR3 has 16 amino acids. V dropped 6 bases and J dropped 1 base, with 21 bases sitting between them. The germline gives CDR1 DFQATT, CDR2 SNEGSKA (reference sequence). In nucleotides, the CDR3 is TGCAGTGCCGCGAAACCTCAGGGGATGAGGAACACTGAAGCTTTCTTT. Translation gives CSAAKPQGMRNTEAFF.

V gene TRBV4-2 combines with J gene TRBJ2-4; 7 bases map to TRBD1. CDR3 size: 16 residues. Germline V gene sequence: CDR1 LGHNA, CDR2 YNFKEQ. After removal of 2 bases from V and 4 bases from J, the junction contained 8 bases not matched to a gene. The CDR3 protein is CASSQTSPGQKNIQYF. CDR3 coding DNA: TGTGCCAGCAGCCAAACTTCGCCGGGACAGAAAAACATTCAGTACTTC.